This T cell receptor beta chain appears in the sequencing data of a study of T cells in Graves' hyperthyroidism and ophthalmopathy. Study-wide results and limits: Researchers report that a 13 V-J model separated ophthalmopathy from stable hyperthyroidism.

Trimming took 2 bases from V and 6 from J, leaving 7 bases between them. This CDR3 is built from 12 residues. CDR1 and CDR2 (germline): SQVTM, ANQGSEA. Comment on this clonotype: Its antigen is not identified.

Authors of the study amplified TCR beta CDR3 regions from RNA transcripts. When the TCR CDR3 underwent first-round RT-PCR, the HTBI primer set was used. TCRdb recomputed calls from the multiplex PCR reads with MiXCR, one row per CDR3 protein. The table shows some 740,000 distinct CDR3 sequences, with 11% to 15% occurring only once. Patients aged 18 to 65 had newly diagnosed hyperthyroidism that had lasted under 2 months. The sequence came from a woman aged 18-35 years with Graves' hyperthyroidism. The chain recombines TRBV29-1 with TRBJ2-2, with unresolved D. Sample: blood. The DNA for the CDR3 is TGCAGCGTTGAAAAAGTCCCCGGGGAGCTGTTTTTT. The encoded protein is CSVEKVPGELFF.